Reported below is one T cell receptor beta chain. Its antigen remains unknown. This entry comes from a study of T cell responses to AZD1222 COVID-19 vaccine. The method was immunoSEQ multiplex PCR; TCRdb's version includes in-frame clones alone and lacks a portion of them. The sample holds 130,000 or so clones, over 90% seen once. The V end lost 2 bases, the J end lost 7 bases, and 8 bases lay between the germline ends. The germline V gene encodes CDR1 LGHDT and CDR2 YNNKEL (reference sequence). There are 13 residues in the CDR3. Whole-study findings and limits: The study reported that nearly half of spike-specific TCRs target unmutated variant regions. Samples come after the peak T cell response, not at day 14. Spike-specific TCR breadth and depth grew following two AZD1222 doses.

The gene calls are TRBV3-1 (or the pseudogene TRBV3-2) and TRBJ2-2; D may be TRBD1 (6 bases). Sequences were derived from peripheral blood, sampled on day 0 of AZD1222 vaccination. The receptor comes from an adult in good health. The CDR3 protein is CASSQRGGGELFF. The DNA of the CDR3 is TGTGCCAGCAGCCAACGAGGGGGCGGGGAGCTGTTTTTT.